The rows below give T cell receptor beta chains drawn from one sample of a study of beta chain features in type 1 diabetes. Sequencing was performed with immunoSEQ multiplex PCR; in TCRdb, only in-frame clones are kept and a portion is missing. This table has some 150,000 clones, 6.9% appearing once. The sequenced sample was central memory CD4+ T cells from blood. The receptors shown here come from a woman aged 25 to 39 in good health. CDR3s include the opening cysteine and the closing phenylalanine or tryptophan. Each record gives: clone size, D gene, J gene, V gene, CDR3 protein, CDR3 DNA. D genes are given only for firm matches. Clone sizes are given selectively: once, few, many, or a class where the clone is expanded.

size: few
D: TRBD1
J: TRBJ2-1
V: TRBV7-3
CDR3: CASSFHGRGFLNEQFF
DNA: TGTGCCAGCAGCTTCCATGGCAGGGGGTTCCTCAATGAGCAGTTCTTC

size: few
D: .
J: TRBJ2-3
V: TRBV18
CDR3: CASSPGTGRDTQYF
DNA: TGTGCCAGCTCACCAGGGACGGGGAGGGATACGCAGTATTTT

size: .
D: .
J: TRBJ1-2
V: TRBV4-3
CDR3: CASSQDHSGYYGYTF
DNA: TGCGCCAGCAGCCAAGATCACAGCGGGTACTATGGCTACACCTTC

size: few
D: TRBD1
J: TRBJ1-6
V: TRBV18
CDR3: CASSPGTVYSPLHF
DNA: TGTGCCAGCTCACCAGGGACAGTGTATTCACCCCTCCACTTT

size: few
D: .
J: TRBJ1-1
V: TRBV12-5
CDR3: CASGSTGQINMNTEAFF
DNA: TGTGCTAGTGGTTCCACGGGACAAATTAACATGAACACTGAAGCTTTCTTT

size: .
D: .
J: TRBJ2-3
V: TRBV5-6
CDR3: CASSGQTDTQYF
DNA: TGTGCCAGCAGCGGACAGACAGATACGCAGTATTTT

size: .
D: .
J: TRBJ2-7
V: TRBV19
CDR3: CASRDSYYEQYF
DNA: TGTGCCAGTAGAGATAGCTACTACGAGCAGTACTTC

size: .
D: TRBD1
J: TRBJ1-3
V: TRBV7-2
CDR3: CASSDRAPGNTIYF
DNA: TGTGCCAGCAGCGACAGGGCCCCTGGAAACACCATATATTTT

size: .
D: .
J: TRBJ1-2
V: TRBV19
CDR3: CASSNRNLANYGYTF
DNA: TGTGCCAGTAGTAATCGGAACCTAGCTAACTATGGCTACACCTTC

size: few
D: .
J: TRBJ2-7
V: TRBV5-5
CDR3: CASSLVGAAYEQYF
DNA: TGTGCCAGCAGCTTGGTGGGGGCCGCCTACGAGCAGTACTTC

size: .
D: TRBD1
J: TRBJ1-4
V: TRBV30
CDR3: CAWSVQGTVGEKLFF
DNA: TGTGCCTGGAGTGTACAGGGGACCGTAGGTGAAAAACTGTTTTTT

size: .
D: TRBD2
J: TRBJ2-5
V: TRBV28
CDR3: CASSLSGSTVSQYF
DNA: TGTGCCAGCAGTTTAAGCGGGAGTACGGTGAGCCAGTACTTC

size: .
D: TRBD1
J: TRBJ1-3
V: TRBV28
CDR3: CASSRTRDSTGNTIYF
DNA: TGTGCCAGCAGTCGCACCCGGGACAGCACTGGAAACACCATATATTTT

size: few
D: TRBD2
J: TRBJ2-7
V: TRBV5-4
CDR3: CASRGGLAGGYEQYF
DNA: TGTGCCAGCCGGGGGGGACTAGCGGGAGGGTACGAGCAGTACTTC

size: few
D: .
J: TRBJ2-3
V: TRBV11-2
CDR3: CASSSRPGGTDTQYF
DNA: TGTGCCAGCAGCTCCCGACCGGGGGGCACAGATACGCAGTATTTT

size: .
D: TRBD2
J: TRBJ2-1
V: TRBV2
CDR3: CASRAGTSSYNEQFF
DNA: TGTGCCAGCAGAGCCGGGACTAGCTCCTACAATGAGCAGTTCTTC

size: .
D: .
J: TRBJ2-2
V: TRBV7-2
CDR3: CASSNSLSTGELFF
DNA: TGTGCCAGCAGCAACAGTCTAAGCACCGGGGAGCTGTTTTTT

size: many
D: TRBD1
J: TRBJ1-1
V: TRBV18
CDR3: CASSGSGQENTEAFF
DNA: TGTGCCAGCTCAGGTTCTGGACAGGAGAACACTGAAGCTTTCTTT

size: medium-sized
D: TRBD1
J: TRBJ2-7
V: TRBV10-3
CDR3: CAISEQGEILEQYF
DNA: TGTGCCATCAGTGAGCAGGGGGAGATACTCGAGCAGTACTTC

size: few
D: .
J: TRBJ2-3
V: TRBV28
CDR3: CASSSDKRGAGLYTDTQYF
DNA: TGTGCCAGCAGTTCCGACAAACGGGGGGCGGGACTCTACACAGATACGCAGTATTTT

size: .
D: .
J: TRBJ2-2
V: TRBV6-5
CDR3: CASNEGGTGELFF
DNA: TGTGCCAGCAACGAGGGAGGTACCGGGGAGCTGTTTTTT

size: .
D: .
J: TRBJ2-3
V: TRBV9
CDR3: CASSVGQGTGTDTQYF
DNA: TGTGCCAGCAGCGTAGGTCAGGGTACGGGCACAGATACGCAGTATTTT

size: once
D: TRBD1
J: TRBJ1-6
V: TRBV25-1
CDR3: CASSEYPGQGGNSPLHF
DNA: TGTGCCAGCAGTGAATATCCCGGACAGGGCGGCAATTCACCCCTCCACTTT

size: few
D: .
J: TRBJ1-4
V: TRBV6-6
CDR3: CASSYSGTPLKLFF
DNA: TGTGCCAGCAGTTACTCCGGGACTCCACTCAAACTGTTTTTT

size: once
D: TRBD1
J: TRBJ2-1
V: TRBV11-2
CDR3: CASSPGTGRSNEQFF
DNA: TGTGCCAGCAGCCCTGGGACAGGACGATCGAATGAGCAGTTCTTC

size: few
D: .
J: TRBJ2-1
V: TRBV6-1
CDR3: CASTRVNRAEQFF
DNA: TGTGCCAGCACCAGAGTTAACAGGGCTGAGCAGTTCTTC

size: few
D: .
J: TRBJ1-5
V: TRBV28
CDR3: CASRHGTLNQPQHF
DNA: TGTGCCAGCAGACACGGGACACTCAATCAGCCCCAGCATTTT

size: .
D: .
J: TRBJ1-5
V: TRBV6-1
CDR3: CASSDRMGAYQPQHF
DNA: TGTGCCAGCAGTGATCGTATGGGGGCATATCAGCCCCAGCATTTT

size: .
D: .
J: TRBJ2-7
V: TRBV27
CDR3: CASSLLAARGRMYEQYF
DNA: TGTGCCAGCAGTTTATTAGCGGCCCGTGGCAGGATGTACGAGCAGTACTTC

size: few
D: .
J: TRBJ2-5
V: TRBV5-6
CDR3: CASSLGTVQETQYF
DNA: TGTGCCAGCAGCTTGGGGACAGTTCAAGAGACCCAGTACTTC

size: .
D: .
J: TRBJ2-1
V: TRBV2
CDR3: CASSTQGNEQFF
DNA: TGTGCCAGCAGTACACAGGGAAATGAGCAGTTCTTC

size: .
D: .
J: TRBJ2-1
V: TRBV6-5
CDR3: CASSSYFSSYNEQFF
DNA: TGTGCCAGCAGTTCTTATTTCAGCTCCTACAATGAGCAGTTCTTC

size: few
D: TRBD2
J: TRBJ2-1
V: TRBV7-2
CDR3: CASSLVSSGSRFEQFF
DNA: TGTGCCAGCAGCTTAGTCTCTAGCGGGAGTAGGTTTGAGCAGTTCTTC

size: .
D: TRBD1
J: TRBJ2-6
V: TRBV10-3
CDR3: CAISATGTGGSPANVLTF
DNA: TGTGCCATCAGTGCTACCGGGACAGGGGGTTCCCCGGCCAACGTCCTGACTTTC

size: few
D: TRBD1
J: TRBJ2-1
V: TRBV11-2
CDR3: CASSRTGGRNEQFF
DNA: TGTGCCAGCAGCCGTACAGGGGGTAGGAATGAGCAGTTCTTC

size: many
D: TRBD1
J: TRBJ2-5
V: TRBV29-1
CDR3: CSVEQGAGETQYF
DNA: TGCAGCGTTGAACAGGGGGCAGGAGAGACCCAGTACTTC

size: .
D: TRBD2
J: TRBJ2-3
V: TRBV28
CDR3: CASSLTSGSTDTQYF
DNA: TGTGCCAGCAGTTTGACTAGCGGGAGCACAGATACGCAGTATTTT

size: .
D: TRBD2
J: TRBJ2-7
V: TRBV19
CDR3: CASSVTSGAKYEQYF
DNA: TGTGCCAGTAGTGTCACTAGCGGTGCTAAGTACGAGCAGTACTTC

size: few
D: TRBD1
J: TRBJ1-5
V: TRBV19
CDR3: CASSTSGTGEGQPQHF
DNA: TGTGCCAGTAGTACATCCGGGACAGGGGAAGGGCAGCCCCAGCATTTT

size: few
D: TRBD2
J: TRBJ2-1
V: TRBV7-9
CDR3: CASSFLLAGVDEQFF
DNA: TGTGCCAGCAGCTTTCTGCTAGCGGGAGTGGATGAGCAGTTCTTC

size: .
D: TRBD1
J: TRBJ2-7
V: TRBV9
CDR3: CASSSTGDSYEQYF
DNA: TGTGCCAGCAGCTCCACAGGGGACTCCTACGAGCAGTACTTC

size: .
D: TRBD2
J: TRBJ2-1
V: TRBV18
CDR3: CASSLLGLAGVPEQFF
DNA: TGTGCCAGCTCACTACTGGGACTAGCGGGAGTGCCTGAGCAGTTCTTC

size: .
D: .
J: TRBJ1-5
V: TRBV7-9
CDR3: CASSPPGDQPQHF
DNA: TGTGCCAGCAGCCCCCCGGGGGATCAGCCCCAGCATTTT

size: few
D: TRBD2
J: TRBJ2-3
V: TRBV9
CDR3: CASSVVSGGDTQYF
DNA: TGTGCCAGCAGCGTAGTTAGCGGGGGAGATACGCAGTATTTT

size: .
D: TRBD2
J: TRBJ2-7
V: TRBV30
CDR3: CASSTSGSHEQYF
DNA: TGTGCCTCCTCGACTAGCGGGAGCCACGAGCAGTACTTC

size: few
D: .
J: TRBJ2-5
V: TRBV2
CDR3: CASRKDSMVLQTQYF
DNA: TGTGCCAGCCGTAAGGACAGTATGGTCCTGCAGACCCAGTACTTC

size: many
D: TRBD1
J: TRBJ2-1
V: TRBV29-1
CDR3: CSEGQGVDNEQFF
DNA: TGCAGCGAGGGACAGGGGGTCGACAATGAGCAGTTCTTC

size: many
D: TRBD2
J: TRBJ2-5
V: TRBV7-2
CDR3: CASSPGTRQETQYF
DNA: TGTGCCAGCAGCCCGGGGACTAGACAAGAGACCCAGTACTTC

size: .
D: TRBD2
J: TRBJ2-4
V: TRBV18
CDR3: CASSPRTSGIAKNIQYF
DNA: TGTGCCAGCTCACCTCGGACTAGCGGGATTGCCAAAAACATTCAGTACTTC

size: few
D: TRBD1
J: TRBJ1-2
V: TRBV5-1
CDR3: CASSSTQGQGFGYTF
DNA: TGCGCCAGCAGCTCGACCCAGGGACAGGGGTTTGGCTACACCTTC

size: few
D: .
J: TRBJ2-1
V: TRBV28
CDR3: CASSLDNRDFRYNEQFF
DNA: TGTGCCAGCAGCTTAGACAACCGGGACTTTCGCTACAATGAGCAGTTCTTC

size: many
D: .
J: TRBJ2-1
V: TRBV2
CDR3: CASSVQGTYNEQFF
DNA: TGTGCCAGCAGTGTACAGGGAACGTACAATGAGCAGTTCTTC

size: few
D: TRBD1
J: TRBJ1-5
V: TRBV28
CDR3: CASTLGRRGNSNQPQHF
DNA: TGTGCCAGCACCCTGGGGCGCAGGGGGAATAGCAATCAGCCCCAGCATTTT

size: .
D: .
J: TRBJ2-3
V: TRBV19
CDR3: CASSAEVGGTDTQYF
DNA: TGTGCCAGTAGCGCGGAGGTAGGTGGCACAGATACGCAGTATTTT

size: .
D: TRBD1
J: TRBJ1-5
V: TRBV19
CDR3: CASSDRGTYSNQPQHF
DNA: TGTGCCAGTAGTGACAGGGGCACTTATAGCAATCAGCCCCAGCATTTT

size: few
D: .
J: TRBJ1-2
V: TRBV18
CDR3: CASSANRDAGYTF
DNA: TGTGCCAGCTCAGCAAACAGGGATGCTGGCTACACCTTC